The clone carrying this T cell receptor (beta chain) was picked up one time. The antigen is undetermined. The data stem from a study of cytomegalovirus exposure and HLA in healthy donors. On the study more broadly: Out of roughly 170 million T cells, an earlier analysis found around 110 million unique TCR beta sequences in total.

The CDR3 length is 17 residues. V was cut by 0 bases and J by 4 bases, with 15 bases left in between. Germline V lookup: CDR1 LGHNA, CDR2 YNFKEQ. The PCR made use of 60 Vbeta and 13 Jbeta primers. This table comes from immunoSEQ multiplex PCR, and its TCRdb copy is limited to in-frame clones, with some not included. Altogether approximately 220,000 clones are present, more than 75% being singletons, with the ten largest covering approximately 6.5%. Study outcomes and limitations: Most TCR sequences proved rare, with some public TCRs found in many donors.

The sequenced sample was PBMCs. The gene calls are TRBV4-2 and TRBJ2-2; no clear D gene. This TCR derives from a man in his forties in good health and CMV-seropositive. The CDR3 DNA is TGTGCCAGCAGCCAAGATTTAGCCGGAGATAGCACCGGGGAGCTGTTTTTT. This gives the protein CASSQDLAGDSTGELFF.